What follows are 10 T cell receptor beta chains derived from one specimen sequenced in a study of human T cells and chemical hapten exposure. Time point: pre-sensitization, week 0. This sample's treatment: therapeutic diphenylcyclopropenone sensitization with weekly scalp DPC. TCRdb re-analysed the RACE reads in MiXCR, keeping a single row per CDR3 protein. Of about 120,000 distinct CDR3 sequences listed, about 13% are singletons. Source: whole blood, taken in connection with sensitization to the hapten diphenylcyclopropenone (DPC). Source of these receptors: a woman younger than 35 with alopecia areata. Some clones in this sample may be carry-over from other donors' samples.

This clonotype came up many times. This sequence joins TRBV19 and TRBJ2-7; TRBD2 might be the D (6 bases). CDR3 length equals 15 residues. From germline, CDR1 is LNHDA and CDR2 SQIVND (reference sequence). V gave up 5 bases and J gave up 0 bases, with 14 bases separating them. This CDR3 reads CASSAGLSHSYEQYF. DNA of the CDR3: TGTGCCAGTAGTGCGGGACTGTCCCACTCCTACGAGCAGTACTTC.

This clonotype has at least ten counts. V is TRBV7-9 and J is TRBJ2-7; no clear D gene. Looked up from germline, CDR1 is SEHNR and CDR2 is FQNEAQ (reference sequence). V gave up 3 bases and J gave up 3 bases, with 12 bases separating them. The CDR3 spans 14 residues. The CDR3 bases are TGTGCCAGCAGCTTTGGTGGGTCCTACTACGAGCAGTACTTC. This encodes CASSFGGSYYEQYF.

CDR3 DNA: TGCGCCAGCAGTGAGCCGATCGGACTAGGCATTCAGTACTTC. Its protein product is CASSEPIGLGIQYF. The chain has TRBV10-1 and TRBJ2-4, with 7 bases matching TRBD2. The junction had 7 bases not matched to a gene; V was cut back by 2 bases and J by 9 bases. The CDR3 extends over 14 amino acids. Germline CDR1 is WNHNN and CDR2 is SYGVQD (reference sequence).

Here the CDR3 DNA reads TGCAGCGGGCGGGAGGGCTCAAGAACCGGGGAGCTGTTTTTT. Protein: CSGREGSRTGELFF. The V and J genes are TRBV29-1 and TRBJ2-2; the match to TRBD2 covers 9 bases. The V gene's germline CDR1 is SQVTM and CDR2 ANQGSEA. After removal of 7 bases from V and 5 bases from J, the junction contained 8 bases not matched to a gene. This CDR3 has 14 residues.

The CDR3 region has the DNA TGTGCCAGCAGCTTACGGGCAGTTGAAGCTTTCTTT. Residues: CASSLRAVEAFF. The chain uses TRBV11-2 and TRBJ1-1, with D unclear. Trimming shortened V by 2 bases and J by 7 bases, and 8 bases separated the two germline ends. There are 12 residues in the CDR3. The germline V gene has CDR1 SGHAT and CDR2 FQNNGV.

In this sample, this clonotype turned up many times. The rearrangement links TRBV6-1 to TRBJ1-5; perhaps TRBD1 as D (5 bases). Deletions cut 7 bases from V and 3 bases from J, with 10 bases between. Germline values: CDR1 MNHNS, CDR2 SASEGT. CDR3 length: 13 residues. CDR3 amino acids: CASKGNANQPQHF. In DNA form, the CDR3 reads TGTGCCAGCAAGGGGAACGCCAATCAGCCCCAGCATTTT.

This sequence joins TRBV20-1 and TRBJ2-5; D ambiguous. This CDR3 is built from 11 residues. Germline V lookup: CDR1 DFQATT, CDR2 SNEGSKA (reference sequence). The CDR3 reads CRCGEQETQYF. The CDR3 nucleotides are TGCAGATGTGGGGAACAAGAGACCCAGTACTTC.

This clonotype was recorded at least ten times. The chain combines TRBV28 with TRBJ2-7; no firm D call. The CDR3 consists of 15 residues. The germline V gene has CDR1 MDHEN and CDR2 SYDVKM. V dropped 3 bases and J dropped 3 bases, with 15 bases sitting between them. The CDR3 is CASSFSGAGNYEQYF. In DNA form, the CDR3 reads TGTGCCAGCAGTTTCTCAGGAGCCGGTAACTACGAGCAGTACTTC. The full variable domain, rest sourced from reference TRBV28 and TRBJ2-7, is DVKVTQSSRYLVKRTGEKVFLECVQDMDHENMFWYRQDPGLGLRLIYFSYDVKMKEKGDIPEGYSVSREKKERFSLILESASTNQTSMYLCASSFSGAGNYEQYFGPGTRLTVT.

This clonotype was seen only a few times. This chain links TRBV6-6 with TRBJ2-7; 11 bases are shared with TRBD2. The V gene's germline CDR1 is MNHNY and CDR2 SVGAGI (reference sequence). V shed 2 bases and J 7 bases; nucleotides not matched to a gene: 13. The CDR3 spans 17 residues. In DNA form, the CDR3 reads TGTGCCAGCAGTTACACTAAACAACTAGCGGGGGCTGGGGAGCAGTACTTC. This encodes CASSYTKQLAGAGEQYF.

The rearrangement joins TRBV6-2 or TRBV6-3 to TRBJ1-4; D is unclear. Germline-derived CDR1 and CDR2 are MNHEY and SVGEGT. Between the trimmed V and J ends, which lost 2 bases and 10 bases, there was a span of 17 bases. The CDR3 is 15 residues long. Here the CDR3 DNA reads TGTGCCAGCAGTTACCTCCGGACCGGAATAGGAAAACTGTTTTTT. It specifies CASSYLRTGIGKLFF.